What follows describes a single T cell receptor beta chain. Unmatched junction bases numbered 6, after V lost 3 bases and J lost 4 bases. In germline, CDR1 is SGHTA, CDR2 FQGNSA. CDR3 length: 15 amino acids. This sample is drawn from a study of blood T cell repertoires in COVID-19. Clones were sequenced by immunoSEQ multiplex PCR, and TCRdb holds only the in-frame ones, with some missing. The sample consists of about 76,000 clones, more than 75% of them appearing once. This rearrangement joins TRBV7-2 to TRBJ2-3; TRBD2 agrees at 8 bases. Sequenced input: peripheral blood. The sequence came from a human donor in a cohort sampled during active COVID-19. CDR3 amino acids: CASSFLREGPDTQYF. In DNA, the CDR3 is TGTGCCAGCAGCTTTCTACGGGAGGGCCCAGATACGCAGTATTTT.